This TCR beta chain originates from a study of T cell responses to AZD1222 COVID-19 vaccine (dated by TCRdb to the early 2020s). In terms of the full investigation: TCR sequencing was performed for 230 to 250 trial participants, of whom about 200 were given two doses of AZD1222 and 26 were given two doses of MenACWY control vaccine. Trial participants were enrolled by age into subgroups of 18-55, 56-69 and 70-plus years, and around 140, 26 and 57 TCR-sequenced participants, respectively, were included in these subgroups.

General study outcomes and caveats: Participants were mostly white British and included more females than males, and it was suggested by the authors that clonal diversity may have been underestimated. Nearly half of unique spike-specific TCRs reportedly recognized epitopes outside regions mutated in the B.1.351 and B.1.1.7 variants. CD4 TCRs associated with the vaccine covered the entire spike protein, and the dominant responses were in regions 160-218 and 743-854. Because no day 14 peak-response samples were available, the repertoires could be characterized only after the peak T cell response. A significant rise in spike-specific TCR breadth and depth was observed after two AZD1222 doses relative to day 0 and relative to MenACWY recipients. Conclusions about previously exposed vaccinees were limited because only six or seven AZD1222 recipients were SARS-CoV-2 seropositive at baseline. In the small 56-69-year group, the increase in depth fell short of significance, most likely because of low power.

CDR1 and CDR2, per the germline V gene, are SQVTM and ANQGSEA. The CDR3 runs 11 residues from the cysteine to the phenylalanine. Only the CDR3 DNA stays, 33 bases, in frame from base 1. The junction shows trimming of 3 bases on V and 3 bases on J, plus 6 bases between the germline ends. Concerning this clone itself: Its recognized antigen is unknown. Within one base of it there is no much larger clone, and no base qualities were kept.

The time point label of this sample denotes: about 28 days (+/-7) after the second vaccine dose. AZD1222 recipients with second doses at about 4 weeks or about 12 weeks were pooled, because spike-specific TCR depth and breadth did not differ between schedules. Vaccinee samples came from UK trials COV001 and COV002, including a single-blind randomized controlled phase 2/3 trial of AZD1222 (ChAdOx1 nCoV-19) in healthy adults. For TCRbeta chain sequencing, PBMC samples were collected from trial participants at day 0 and at day 28 after the second dose. The CDR3 regions of human TCRbeta chains were analyzed by immunosequencing. As for the authors' bioinformatics: TCRs in the repertoires were compared against a reference library of SARS-CoV-2-specific TCRs that had been generated with the MIRA antigen-specificity platform. Breadth was defined as the fraction of unique TCRs that were SARS-CoV-2-associated. Depth was defined as the fraction of total T cells that were SARS-CoV-2-associated. Using the MIRA data, each spike-specific TCR was assigned both to the spike region to which the TCR was reactive and to a CD4 or CD8 class. Log10-transformed breadth and depth values were compared by one-way ANOVA with Sidak's multiple comparisons tests. TCRdb provides this immuneACCESS table in a form limited to in-frame rearrangements. Some clones are lacking; in checked studies, under half of them reflect an unresolved V gene, and why the rest are absent is not known. The DNA was the basis for D and trimming; V, J and clone size are from that table. Recorded for this sample are some 70,000 clones; around 80% of them occurred a single time. Roughly 13% of the sample goes to the ten largest clones.

The starting material was peripheral blood, obtained 28 days after the second AZD1222 dose. The sequence was obtained from an adult who received the AZD1222 COVID-19 vaccine. This chain joins TRBV29-1 to TRBJ2-7, with the D call perhaps TRBD1 or TRBD2, as 5 bases match in each case. The bases are TGCAGCGTTGATGGGGGCTACGAGCAGTACTTC. Translated, it gives CSVDGGYEQYF.